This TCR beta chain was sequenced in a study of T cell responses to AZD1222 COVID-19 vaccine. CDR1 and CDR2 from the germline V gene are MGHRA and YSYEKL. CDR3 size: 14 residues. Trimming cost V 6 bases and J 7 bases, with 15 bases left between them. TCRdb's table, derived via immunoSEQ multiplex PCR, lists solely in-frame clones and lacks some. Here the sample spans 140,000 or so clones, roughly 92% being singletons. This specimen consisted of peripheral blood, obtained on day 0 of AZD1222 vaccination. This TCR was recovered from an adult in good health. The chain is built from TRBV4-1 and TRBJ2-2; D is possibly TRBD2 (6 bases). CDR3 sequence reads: CASRRQGGGGELFF. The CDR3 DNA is TGCGCCAGCAGAAGGCAGGGAGGAGGCGGGGAGCTGTTTTTT.